Below are 3 T cell receptor beta chains sequenced from a single sample in a study of response to subunit inactivated influenza vaccine. Each CDR3 protein is one row after TCRdb ran MiXCR on the RT-PCR reads. The sample shows 300,000 to 350,000 distinct CDR3 sequences, approximately 21% of them seen only once. The sequencing used PBMCs from blood, collected 21 months after vaccination. Every receptor here comes from a man aged 50 to 69 who received an inactivated influenza vaccine.

In this sample, this clonotype turned up many times. This chain uses TRBV7-2 with TRBJ1-1; TRBD1 might be the D (6 bases). Germline V gene lookup returns CDR1 SGHTA and CDR2 FQGNSA. V lost 0 bases and J lost 6, with 14 bases in between. The CDR3 is 15 amino acids. The CDR3 nucleotides are TGTGCCAGCAGCTTAGCGTTGGGGGGGCTTGCTGAAGCTTTCTTT. Protein: CASSLALGGLAEAFF.

This rearrangement joins TRBV20-1 to TRBJ1-4, with 10 bases lining up with TRBD1. The germline CDR1 and CDR2 sequences are DFQATT and SNEGSKA (reference sequence). Losses at the gene ends were 1 base for V and 5 bases for J; bases not matched to a gene: 10. The CDR3 sequence is 17 residues long. CDR3 residues: CSARGLRDRGPNEKLFF. CDR3 sequence (DNA): TGCAGTGCTAGAGGCCTCCGGGACAGGGGCCCCAATGAAAAACTGTTTTTT.

This sequence joins TRBV4-1 and TRBJ2-3; 14 bases map to TRBD2. The ends lost 4 bases at V and 0 bases at J; junction bases unmatched: 6. Germline CDR1 MGHRA, CDR2 YSYEKL. The CDR3 consists of 18 residues. The CDR3 nucleotides read TGCGCCAGCAGCCGAGGGACTAGCGGGGGCCTAAGCACAGATACGCAGTATTTT. Protein product: CASSRGTSGGLSTDTQYF.